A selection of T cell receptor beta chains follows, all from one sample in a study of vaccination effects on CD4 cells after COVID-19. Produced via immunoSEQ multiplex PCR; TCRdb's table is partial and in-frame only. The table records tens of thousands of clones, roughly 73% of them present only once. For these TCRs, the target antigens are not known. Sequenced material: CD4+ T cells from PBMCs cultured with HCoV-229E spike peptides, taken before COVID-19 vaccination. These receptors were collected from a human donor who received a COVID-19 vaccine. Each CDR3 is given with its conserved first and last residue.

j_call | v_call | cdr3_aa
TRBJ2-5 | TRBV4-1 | CASSHRHPGTQYF
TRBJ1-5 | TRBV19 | CATRIGDSQAYSNQPQHF
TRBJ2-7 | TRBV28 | CASSTLMTGEQYF
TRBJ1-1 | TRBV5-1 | CASSGGGANTEAFF
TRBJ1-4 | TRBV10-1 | CASSEHSGTGNEKLFF
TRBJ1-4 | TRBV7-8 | CASSGGLLDNEKLFF
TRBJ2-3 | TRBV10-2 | CASSPRLADTQYF
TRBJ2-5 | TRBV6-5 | CATKSGGAQETQYF
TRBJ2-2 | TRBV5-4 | CASSMDTGELFF
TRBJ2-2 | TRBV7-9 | CASSLRGGAGELFF
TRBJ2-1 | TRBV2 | CASRRDTSSYNEQFF
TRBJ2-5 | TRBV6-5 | CASSRTKIRDQYF
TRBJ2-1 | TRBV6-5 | CASRTLSGGANEQFF
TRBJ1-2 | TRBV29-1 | CSVEDLGQELGYTF
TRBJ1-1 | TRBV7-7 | CASSLGTDTEAFF
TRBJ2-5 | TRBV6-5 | CASSRTSGTTGTQYF
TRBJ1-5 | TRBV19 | CASSSLQRGSNQPQHF
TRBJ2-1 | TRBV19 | CASSKRLVNGNEQFF
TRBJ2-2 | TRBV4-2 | CASSQEGGRTGELFF
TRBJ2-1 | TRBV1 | CTSSQDREQFF
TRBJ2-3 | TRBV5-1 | CASSLEAAGGTDTQYF
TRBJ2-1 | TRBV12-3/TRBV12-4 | CASSLGYEQFF
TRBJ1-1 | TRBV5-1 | CASGMGGNTEAFF
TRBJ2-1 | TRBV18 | CASSLGQGSYNEQFF
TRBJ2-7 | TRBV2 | CASNRLAPGLAQDEQYF
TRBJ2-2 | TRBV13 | CASSSIDRAANTGELFF
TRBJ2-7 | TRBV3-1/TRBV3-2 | CASSQGTRGVSYEQYF
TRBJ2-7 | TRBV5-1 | CASSLDRQASDEQYF
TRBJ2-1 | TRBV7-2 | CASSSLGRGGRNEQFF
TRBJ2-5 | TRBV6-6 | CASSYSSGKETQYF
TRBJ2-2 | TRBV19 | CASQWTGNTGELFF
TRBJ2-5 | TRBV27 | CASSSNIRTQYF
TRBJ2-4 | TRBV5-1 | CASSLDSAANIQYF
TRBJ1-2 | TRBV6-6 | CASSPLVGYTF
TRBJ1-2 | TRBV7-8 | CASSLAGNNYGYTF
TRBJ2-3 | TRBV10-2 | CASRPSTGVGTDTQYF
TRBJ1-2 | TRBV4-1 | CASSLDRNYGYTF
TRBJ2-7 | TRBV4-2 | CASSQEGLEQYF
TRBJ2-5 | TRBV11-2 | CASSFLGGETQYF
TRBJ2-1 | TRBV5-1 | CASSASSYNEQFF